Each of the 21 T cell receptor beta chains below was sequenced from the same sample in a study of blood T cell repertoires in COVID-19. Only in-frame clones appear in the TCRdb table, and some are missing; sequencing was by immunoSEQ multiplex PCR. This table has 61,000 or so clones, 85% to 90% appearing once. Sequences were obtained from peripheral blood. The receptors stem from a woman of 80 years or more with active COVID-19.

In DNA, the CDR3 is TGTGCCAGCAGTTACCCGACAGGAGACCTTCCTTCTGGCGGCTACACCTTC. Protein: CASSYPTGDLPSGGYTF. The chain has TRBV6-2 or TRBV6-3 and TRBJ1-2; possible D gene TRBD1, 6 bases. The CDR3 length is 17 residues. Deletions cut 2 bases from V and 8 bases from J, with 24 bases between. Germline V gives CDR1 MNHEY, CDR2 SVGEGT.

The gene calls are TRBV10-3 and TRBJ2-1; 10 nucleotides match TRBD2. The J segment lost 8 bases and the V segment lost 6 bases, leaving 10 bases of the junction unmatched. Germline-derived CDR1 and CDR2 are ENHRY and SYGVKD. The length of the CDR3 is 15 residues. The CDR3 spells CAIRLAGNPWDEQFF. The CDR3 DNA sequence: TGTGCCATCAGACTAGCGGGGAACCCCTGGGATGAGCAGTTCTTC.

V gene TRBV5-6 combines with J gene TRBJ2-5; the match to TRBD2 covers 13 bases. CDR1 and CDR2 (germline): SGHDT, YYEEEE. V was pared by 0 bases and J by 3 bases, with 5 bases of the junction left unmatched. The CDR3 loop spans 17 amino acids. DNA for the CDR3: TGTGCCAGCAGCTTGGTGGCCGGGACTAGCGGGGAAGAGACCCAGTACTTC. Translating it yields CASSLVAGTSGEETQYF.

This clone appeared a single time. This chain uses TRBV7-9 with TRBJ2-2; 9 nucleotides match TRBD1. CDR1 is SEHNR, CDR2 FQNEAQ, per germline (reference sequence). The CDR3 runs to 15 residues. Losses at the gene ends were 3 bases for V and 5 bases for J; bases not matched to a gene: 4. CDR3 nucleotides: TGTGCCAGCAGCTTCGGGACAGGGCCTACCGGGGAGCTGTTTTTT. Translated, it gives CASSFGTGPTGELFF. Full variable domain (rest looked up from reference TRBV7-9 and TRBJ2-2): DTGVSQNPRHKITKRGQNVTFRCDPISEHNRLYWYRQTLGQGPEFLTYFQNEAQLEKSRLLSDRFSAERPKGSFSTLEIQRTEQGDSAMYLCASSFGTGPTGELFFGEGSRLTVL.

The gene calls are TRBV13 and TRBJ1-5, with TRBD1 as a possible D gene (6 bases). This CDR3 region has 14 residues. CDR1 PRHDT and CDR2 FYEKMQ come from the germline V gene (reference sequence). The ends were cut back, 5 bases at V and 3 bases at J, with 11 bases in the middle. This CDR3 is CASSQGHLNQPQHF. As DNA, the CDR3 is TGTGCCAGCAGCCAGGGACATCTCAATCAGCCCCAGCATTTT.

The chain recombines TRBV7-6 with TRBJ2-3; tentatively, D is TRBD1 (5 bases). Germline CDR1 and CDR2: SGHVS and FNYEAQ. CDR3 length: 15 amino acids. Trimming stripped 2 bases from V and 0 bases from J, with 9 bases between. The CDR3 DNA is TGTGCCAGCAGCTTAAGACAGACTAGCACAGATACGCAGTATTTT. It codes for CASSLRQTSTDTQYF.

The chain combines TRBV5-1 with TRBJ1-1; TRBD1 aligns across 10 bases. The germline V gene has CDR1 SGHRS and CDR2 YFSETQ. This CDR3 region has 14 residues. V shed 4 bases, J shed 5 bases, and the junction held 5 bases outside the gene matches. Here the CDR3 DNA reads TGCGCCAGCAGCCCAGGGACAGGGGAGACTGAAGCTTTCTTT. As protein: CASSPGTGETEAFF.

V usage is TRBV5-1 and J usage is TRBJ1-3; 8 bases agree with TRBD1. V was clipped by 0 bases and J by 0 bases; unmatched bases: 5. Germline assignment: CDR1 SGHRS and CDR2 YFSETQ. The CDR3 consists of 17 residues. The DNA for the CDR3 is TGCGCCAGCAGCTTGGGGCCCACAGGGGGCTCTGGAAACACCATATATTTT. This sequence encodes CASSLGPTGGSGNTIYF. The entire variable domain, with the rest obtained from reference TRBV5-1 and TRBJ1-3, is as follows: KAGVTQTPRYLIKTRGQQVTLSCSPISGHRSVSWYQQTPGQGLQFLFEYFSETQRNKGNFPGRFSGRQFSNSRSEMNVSTLELGDSALYLCASSLGPTGGSGNTIYFGEGSWLTVV.

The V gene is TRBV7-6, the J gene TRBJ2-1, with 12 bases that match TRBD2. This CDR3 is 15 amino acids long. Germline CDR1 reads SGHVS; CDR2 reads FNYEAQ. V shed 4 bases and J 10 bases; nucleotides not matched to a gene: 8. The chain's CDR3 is CASSSSSGGALEQFF. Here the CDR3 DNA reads TGTGCCAGCAGCTCCTCTAGCGGGGGGGCCCTGGAGCAGTTCTTC.

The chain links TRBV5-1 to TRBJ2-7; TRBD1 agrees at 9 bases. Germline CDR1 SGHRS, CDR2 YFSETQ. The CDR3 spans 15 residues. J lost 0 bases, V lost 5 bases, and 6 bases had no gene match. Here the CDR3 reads CASRKPGQGSYEQYF. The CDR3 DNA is TGCGCCAGCAGGAAACCGGGACAGGGCTCCTACGAGCAGTACTTC.

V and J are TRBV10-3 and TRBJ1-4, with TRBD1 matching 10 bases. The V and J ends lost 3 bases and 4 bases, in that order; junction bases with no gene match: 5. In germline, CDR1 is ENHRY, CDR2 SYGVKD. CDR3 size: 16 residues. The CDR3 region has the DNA TGTGCCATCAGTGATGGGACAGGGGCCGGTAATGAAAAACTGTTTTTT. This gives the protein CAISDGTGAGNEKLFF.

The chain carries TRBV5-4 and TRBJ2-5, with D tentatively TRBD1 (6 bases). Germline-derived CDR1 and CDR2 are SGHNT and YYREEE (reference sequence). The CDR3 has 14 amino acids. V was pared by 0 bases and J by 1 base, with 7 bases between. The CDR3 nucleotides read TGTGCCAGCAGCTTGGGGGGGCCCCAAGAGACCCAGTACTTC. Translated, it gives CASSLGGPQETQYF.

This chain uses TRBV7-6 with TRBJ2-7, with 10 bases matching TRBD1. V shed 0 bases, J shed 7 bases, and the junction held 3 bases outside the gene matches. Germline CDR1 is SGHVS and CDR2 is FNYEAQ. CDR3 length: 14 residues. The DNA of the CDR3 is TGTGCCAGCAGCTTAGCCGGGACAGGGGTAGAGCAGTACTTC. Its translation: CASSLAGTGVEQYF.

The DNA of the CDR3 is TGTGCCAGCAGCCGAGGGTTGTTCGACTATGGCTACACCTTC. Its protein product is CASSRGLFDYGYTF. The rearrangement joins TRBV6-5 to TRBJ1-2; no firm D call. Trimming shortened V by 6 bases and J by 3 bases, and 14 bases separated the two germline ends. Germline CDR1 and CDR2: MNHEY and SVGAGI. This CDR3 is built from 14 residues.

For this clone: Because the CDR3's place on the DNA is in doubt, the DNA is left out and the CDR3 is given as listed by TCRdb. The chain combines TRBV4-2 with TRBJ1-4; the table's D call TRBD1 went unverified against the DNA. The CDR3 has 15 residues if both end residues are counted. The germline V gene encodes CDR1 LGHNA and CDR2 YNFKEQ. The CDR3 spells CASSQDRERMKNCFF.

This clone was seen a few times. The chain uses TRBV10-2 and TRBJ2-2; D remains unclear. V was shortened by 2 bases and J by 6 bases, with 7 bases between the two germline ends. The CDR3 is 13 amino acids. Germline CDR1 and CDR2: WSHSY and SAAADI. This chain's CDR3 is CASSETGPGELFF. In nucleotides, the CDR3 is TGCGCCAGCAGTGAGACGGGTCCCGGGGAGCTGTTTTTT.

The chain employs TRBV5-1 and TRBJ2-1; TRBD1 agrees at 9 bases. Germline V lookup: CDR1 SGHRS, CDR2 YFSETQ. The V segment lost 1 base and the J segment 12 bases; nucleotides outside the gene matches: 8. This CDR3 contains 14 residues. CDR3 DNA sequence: TGCGCCAGCAGCTTGAAGCCGGGACAGGGCTTGCAGTTCTTC. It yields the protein CASSLKPGQGLQFF.

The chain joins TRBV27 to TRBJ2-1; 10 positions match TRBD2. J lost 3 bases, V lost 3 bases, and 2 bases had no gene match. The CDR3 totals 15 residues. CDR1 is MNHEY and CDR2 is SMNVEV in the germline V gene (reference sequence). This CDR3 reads CASSLIAGGYNEQFF. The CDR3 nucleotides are TGTGCCAGCAGTTTGATAGCGGGGGGCTACAATGAGCAGTTCTTC.

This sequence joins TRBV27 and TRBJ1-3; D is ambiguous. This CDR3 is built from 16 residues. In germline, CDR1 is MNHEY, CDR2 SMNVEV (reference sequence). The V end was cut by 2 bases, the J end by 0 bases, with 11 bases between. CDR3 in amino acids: CASSLKPGFSGNTIYF. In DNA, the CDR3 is TGTGCCAGCAGTTTAAAGCCAGGCTTCTCTGGAAACACCATATATTTT.

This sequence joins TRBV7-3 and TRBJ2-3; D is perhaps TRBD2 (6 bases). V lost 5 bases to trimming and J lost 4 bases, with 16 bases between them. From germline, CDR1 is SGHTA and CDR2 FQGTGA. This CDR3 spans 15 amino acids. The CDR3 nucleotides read TGTGCCAGCAGCCCCCTCGGAGGGCTGGCAGATACGCAGTATTTT. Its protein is CASSPLGGLADTQYF.

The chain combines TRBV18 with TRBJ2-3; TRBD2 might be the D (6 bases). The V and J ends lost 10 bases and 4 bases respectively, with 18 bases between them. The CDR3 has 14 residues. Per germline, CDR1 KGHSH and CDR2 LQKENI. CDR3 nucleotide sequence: TGTGCCACCACATGGAGGGGCGGCGCAGATACGCAGTATTTT. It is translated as CATTWRGGADTQYF.